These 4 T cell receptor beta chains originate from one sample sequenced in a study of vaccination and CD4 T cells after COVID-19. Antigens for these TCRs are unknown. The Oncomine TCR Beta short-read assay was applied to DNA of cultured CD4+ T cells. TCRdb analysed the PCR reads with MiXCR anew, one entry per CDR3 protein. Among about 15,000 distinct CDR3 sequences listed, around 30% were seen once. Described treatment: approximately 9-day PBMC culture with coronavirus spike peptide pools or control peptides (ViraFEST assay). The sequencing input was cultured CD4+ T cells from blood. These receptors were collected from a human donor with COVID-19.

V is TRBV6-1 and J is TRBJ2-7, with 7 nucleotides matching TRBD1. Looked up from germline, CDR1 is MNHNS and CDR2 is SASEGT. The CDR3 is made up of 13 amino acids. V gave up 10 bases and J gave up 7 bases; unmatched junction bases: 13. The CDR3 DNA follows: TGTGCCACTTCACAGGGGCCAAAGGGGGAGCAGTACTTC. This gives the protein CATSQGPKGEQYF.

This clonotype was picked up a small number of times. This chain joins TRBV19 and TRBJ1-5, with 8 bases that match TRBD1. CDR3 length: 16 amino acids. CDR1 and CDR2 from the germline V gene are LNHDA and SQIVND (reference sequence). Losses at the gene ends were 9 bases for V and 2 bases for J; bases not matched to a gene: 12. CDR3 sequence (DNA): TGTGCCAGCGGACCACAGGGGGGGGTGGGCAATCAGCCCCAGCATTTT. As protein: CASGPQGGVGNQPQHF.

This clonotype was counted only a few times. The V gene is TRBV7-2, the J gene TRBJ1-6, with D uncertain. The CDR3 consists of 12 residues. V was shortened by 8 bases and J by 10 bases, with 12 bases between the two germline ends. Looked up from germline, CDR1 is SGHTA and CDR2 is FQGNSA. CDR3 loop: CASGNPISPLHF. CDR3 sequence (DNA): TGTGCCAGCGGCAACCCAATCTCACCCCTCCACTTT.

The chain's CDR3 is CASRALGSQYF. DNA for the CDR3: TGTGCCAGCAGGGCCCTGGGATCGCAGTATTTT. The chain recombines TRBV6-2 or TRBV6-3 with TRBJ2-3; D unresolved. The CDR3 length is 11 residues. Germline values: CDR1 MNHEY, CDR2 SVGEGT. Trimming stripped 6 bases from V and 10 bases from J, with 11 bases between.